This T cell receptor beta chain was found in a study of T-cell memory formation after mild COVID-19. Regarding the study as a whole: CD4+ contracting clones were mainly CM and EM; CD8+ ones, EMRA.

This clonotype was detected a few times. Its specificity is unknown. The CDR3 contains 15 residues. Germline trimming cut 3 bases from V and 4 bases from J; bases unmatched to any gene: 9. CDR1 and CDR2 (germline): SGHTA, FQGTGA. The TCR alpha and TCR beta cDNA libraries, bearing sample barcodes and UMIs, were generated by 5'RACE using constant-segment primers. TCRdb reprocessed the 5' RACE reads with MiXCR, giving one entry per CDR3 protein. The table includes around 300,000 distinct CDR3 sequences, over 10% detected once. The sequencing input was PBMCs or a T cell subset sorted from them (not recorded which). The receptor was isolated from a man aged 18 to 35 who had mild COVID-19 (a few samples of this study predate the infection). Cell type and time point are not known. The V and J genes are TRBV7-3 and TRBJ2-7; 7 bases map to TRBD1. Here the CDR3 DNA reads TGTGCCAGCAGCTTGGGCACAGGGGTCGGGTACGAGCAGTACTTC. Its protein is CASSLGTGVGYEQYF.